This T cell receptor beta chain was sequenced for a study of T-cell memory formation after mild COVID-19 (dated by TCRdb to the early 2020s). Turning to the overall study: TCR sequence clusters from the two donors were largely donor specific. In a couple of donors, T-cell clones that expanded and contracted after mild COVID-19 were tracked by sequencing TCRalpha and TCRbeta repertoires over time. The cohort was made up of two young adult volunteers, one female and one male, who were previously healthy.

The sequencer listed for this sample is Illumina NovaSeq 6000. TCRalpha and TCRbeta cDNA libraries were constructed by 5'RACE with constant-segment primers, with sample barcodes and unique molecular identifiers being introduced. Trizol reagent was used to extract RNA from every sample. Amplification of the libraries took two PCR steps, and the second step added a second sample barcode plus Illumina TruSeq adapters. Sequencing of libraries was performed on an Illumina NovaSeq with 2 x 150 bp paired-end reads. The published analysis was carried out like this. Reads were demultiplexed and collapsed into UMI-guided consensus sequences with migec v1.2.7. Using mixcr v2.1.11, UMI consensuses were aligned to TRA and TRB V and J templates and then assembled into clonotypes. Clonotypes were classified as expanded or contracted when called significant by both edgeR and NoisET, with noise models trained on biological replicates. For edgeR calls, a false discovery rate-adjusted p below 0.01 and a log2 fold-change threshold of 1 were applied. As an exploratory analysis of dynamics, PCA with hierarchical clustering was applied to max-normalized trajectories of the 1000 most abundant clonotypes. Each responding clone was given a CD4 or CD8 phenotype based on the CD4+ and CD8+ repertoires, which had been sequenced separately. The raw public data were reprocessed by TCRdb itself: fastp quality trimming at Q25, MiXCR clonotype calling, in-frame beta chains only. Identical CDR3 protein sequences are pooled into one entry, listed with their most common genes and DNA. Here the V and J calls rest on TCRdb's processing, not on the authors' analysis. This sample holds hundreds of thousands of distinct CDR3 sequences; roughly 21% were observed only once. In total, the top ten clones hold approximately 12% of the sample.

Ficoll-Paque density gradient centrifugation was the method used to isolate PBMCs. The paper as a whole reports these results and caveats: Contracting CD4+ clones appeared mostly in the CM and EM memory subsets, whereas CD8+ clones were enriched in EMRA. Whether the second-wave clones peaking on day 37 were SARS-CoV-2 specific was not confirmed. Only two mild cases were covered in the study, and larger cohorts including severe cases with pre-infection samples were considered necessary. The detection of some responding clones in pre-infection memory suggests that pre-existing cross-reactive memory T cells joined the SARS-CoV-2 response. Clones that contracted from day 15 to 85 showed balanced CD4/CD8 phenotypes, whereas a second wave of clones that expanded from day 15 to 37 leaned towards CD4+.

In the case of this clonotype: What this receptor recognizes is not known. No base quality information exists; no much larger clone differs at one position.

CDR1 and CDR2, looked up from the germline V gene, are SGHTA and FQGNSA. Including cysteine and phenylalanine, the CDR3 has 18 amino acids. Only the CDR3 portion is preserved as DNA: 54 bases, with reading frame beginning at the first base. The germline V end is reduced by 1 base and the J end by 0 bases; junction bases left unmatched: 4. The V and J genes are TRBV7-2 and TRBJ2-1; TRBD2 fits 12 bases in the junction. The sequence was collected from an adult woman who had mild COVID-19 (a few samples of this study predate the infection). The sample titles of this study are shuffled in the database, so cell type and time point are left out; the donor was told from shared clones. Sample: PBMCs or a T cell subset sorted from them (not recorded which). The CDR3 has the sequence CASSLDTSGRSSYNEQFF. The bases read TGTGCCAGCAGCTTAGATACTAGCGGGAGGAGCTCCTACAATGAGCAGTTCTTC.